Shown below are 16 T cell receptor beta chains from a single sample sequenced in a study of human T cells and chemical hapten exposure. Specified time point: patch test 2, 6 weeks after DPC sensitization. Treatment reported: therapeutic diphenylcyclopropenone sensitization with weekly scalp DPC. TCRdb reanalysed the RACE reads using MiXCR and keeps one entry per CDR3 protein. This table has tens of thousands of distinct CDR3 sequences, 8.5% to 12% appearing once. Source: whole blood, taken in connection with sensitization to the hapten diphenylcyclopropenone (DPC). Source of these receptors: a woman aged 50 to 60 with alopecia areata. Some clones in this sample may be carry-over from other donors' samples.

This clonotype was observed at least ten times. The chain carries TRBV3-1 and TRBJ1-1; no definite D call. The CDR3 extends over 13 amino acids. Germline V gives CDR1 LGHDT, CDR2 YNNKEL (reference sequence). Trimming removed 3 bases from V and 7 bases from J, with 12 bases in between. The CDR3 sequence: CASSHSIKVEAFF. CDR3 in DNA: TGTGCCAGCAGCCACTCTATAAAGGTTGAAGCTTTCTTT.

The sample holds a few counts of this clonotype. The gene calls are TRBV29-1 and TRBJ1-6, with TRBD1 identical over 7 bases. This CDR3 has 15 residues. V lost 5 bases to trimming and J lost 6 bases; unmatched junction nucleotides: 10. Germline assignment: CDR1 SQVTM and CDR2 ANQGSEA. CDR3 DNA: TGCAGCGTTCGTCTGGGGGGACAGATTAATTCACCCCTCCACTTT. It is translated as CSVRLGGQINSPLHF.

J is TRBJ1-1 and V is TRBV30, with a tentative D call TRBD1 (6 bases). Trimming took off 2 bases at V and 3 bases at J, with 10 bases between the two ends. From germline, CDR1 is GTSNPN and CDR2 SVGIG (reference sequence). The CDR3 extends over 13 amino acids. CDR3 sequence reads: CAWSKYRDTEAFF. The CDR3 DNA follows: TGTGCCTGGAGTAAATACAGGGACACTGAAGCTTTCTTT.

The chain employs TRBV5-1 and TRBJ2-5; 9 positions agree with TRBD1. The germline gives CDR1 SGHRS, CDR2 YFSETQ. With 4 bases clipped from V and 7 bases from J, the junction kept 11 bases outside the gene matches. The CDR3 is 15 residues long. CDR3 nucleotides: TGCGCCAGCAGCGCAGCCGGGACAGGGTCGGGGACCCAGTACTTC. It encodes CASSAAGTGSGTQYF.

This chain connects TRBV7-9 to TRBJ1-3, with D possibly matching TRBD1 (5 bases). V gave up 4 bases and J gave up 4 bases, with 14 bases separating them. CDR1 SEHNR and CDR2 FQNEAQ come from the germline V gene (reference sequence). This CDR3 is 15 amino acids long. DNA of the CDR3: TGTGCCAGCAGCTACCGACAGACACAAGGAAACACCATATATTTT. Translated: CASSYRQTQGNTIYF.

This clonotype has only a few counts. This chain connects TRBV12-3 or TRBV12-4 to TRBJ2-2, with D possibly being TRBD1 or TRBD2 (6 bases each). V lost 8 bases, J lost 2 bases, and 18 bases lay in between. The CDR3 is 16 amino acids. The CDR3 loop reads CASQRGGNVNTGELFF. CDR3 coding DNA: TGTGCCAGCCAACGAGGGGGGAACGTCAACACCGGGGAGCTGTTTTTT.

Ten or more counts support this clonotype. This chain connects TRBV7-2 to TRBJ2-7, with 12 bases that match TRBD2. V was clipped by 5 bases and J by 5 bases; unmatched bases: 7. The CDR3 runs to 15 residues. Germline assignment: CDR1 SGHTA and CDR2 FQGNSA. The CDR3: CASSALAGGPDEQYF. The CDR3 DNA sequence: TGTGCCAGCAGCGCCCTAGCGGGAGGGCCGGACGAGCAGTACTTC.

The chain recombines TRBV5-5 with TRBJ1-1; TRBD1 is a possible D gene (6 bases). CDR3 size: 13 residues. Germline-derived CDR1 and CDR2 are SGHKS and YYEKEE (reference sequence). V shed 5 bases and J shed 5 bases, with 13 bases lying between them. The CDR3 reads CASSFSGETEAFF. CDR3 DNA: TGTGCCAGCAGTTTCTCAGGGGAAACTGAAGCTTTCTTT.

This clonotype was seen more than once but under ten times. The chain carries TRBV5-6 and TRBJ2-7; perhaps TRBD1 as D (5 bases). Trimming left V 5 bases short and J 2 bases short, with 11 bases between. CDR1 is SGHDT and CDR2 is YYEEEE in the germline V gene. This CDR3 has 13 amino acids. CDR3 nucleotides: TGTGCCAGCAGTCCAGACAGCACCTACGAGCAGTACTTC. Translating it yields CASSPDSTYEQYF. Full variable domain (remainder filled in from reference TRBV5-6 and TRBJ2-7): DAGVTQSPTHLIKTRGQQVTLRCSPKSGHDTVSWYQQALGQGPQFIFQYYEEEERQRGNFPDRFSGHQFPNYSSELNVNALLLGDSALYLCASSPDSTYEQYFGPGTRLTVT.

Ten or more counts support this clonotype. The V call is TRBV12-3 or TRBV12-4, the J call TRBJ2-7, with 7 bases that match TRBD2. This CDR3 is built from 14 residues. Trimming at V came to 3 bases and at J to 7 bases, leaving 9 bases not matched to a gene. CDR3 sequence: CASSFGGSPREQYF. Here the CDR3 DNA reads TGTGCCAGCAGTTTCGGCGGGAGCCCCAGGGAGCAGTACTTC.

This clonotype was observed at least ten times. V and J are TRBV28 and TRBJ2-1, with TRBD2 matching over 9 bases. The CDR3 contains 13 residues. Germline V gene lookup returns CDR1 MDHEN and CDR2 SYDVKM. Trimming cost V 5 bases and J 14 bases; bases outside gene matches: 10. The CDR3 bases are TGTGCCAGCAGTCTACCCCTCCAGCGGGGGGAGTTCTTC. Translated, it gives CASSLPLQRGEFF.

The chain uses TRBV6-5 and TRBJ2-7; 7 bases align to TRBD1. Germline-derived CDR1 and CDR2 are MNHEY and SVGAGI. There are 15 residues in the CDR3. V shed 6 bases and J 0 bases; nucleotides not matched to a gene: 8. CDR3 in DNA: TGTGCCAGCAGACTTGGACAGGCAAGCTCCTACGAGCAGTACTTC. It encodes CASRLGQASSYEQYF.

This CDR3 reads CASGGLASEQYF. The CDR3 DNA is TGTGCCAGCGGAGGACTAGCCAGCGAGCAGTACTTC. This chain joins TRBV3-1 and TRBJ2-7; 8 bases line up with TRBD2. CDR1 and CDR2 from the germline V gene are LGHDT and YNNKEL (reference sequence). The CDR3 is 12 residues long. Trimming cost V 8 bases and J 6 bases; bases outside gene matches: 6.

This clonotype was found many times. J is TRBJ2-1 and V is TRBV12-3 or TRBV12-4; 7 bases fit TRBD2. The V segment lost 5 bases and the J segment 3 bases; nucleotides outside the gene matches: 4. The CDR3 covers 14 residues. CDR3 region: CASSGGTIYNEQFF. The CDR3 bases are TGTGCCAGCAGTGGGGGGACTATCTACAATGAGCAGTTCTTC.

This chain links TRBV28 with TRBJ2-7; 9 bases map to TRBD2. The CDR3 extends over 16 amino acids. CDR1 MDHEN and CDR2 SYDVKM come from the germline V gene. The junction had 7 bases not matched to a gene; V was cut back by 4 bases and J by 0 bases. CDR3 nucleotides: TGTGCCAGCAGTTCGATGACTAGCGGTTTCTCCTACGAGCAGTACTTC. Its translation: CASSSMTSGFSYEQYF.

The chain has TRBV4-3 and TRBJ2-1; 11 bases align to TRBD2. The CDR3 runs 16 residues. Losses at the gene ends were 0 bases for V and 8 bases for J; bases not matched to a gene: 6. CDR1 and CDR2 from the germline V gene are LGHNA and YSLEER. CDR3 region: CASSQETSGMVDEQFF. The DNA for the CDR3 is TGCGCCAGCAGCCAAGAGACTAGCGGGATGGTCGATGAGCAGTTCTTC.